In its sample, the clone carrying this T cell receptor beta chain was seen once. This sample was taken from a study of blood T cell repertoires in COVID-19. The CDR3 covers 15 residues. After removal of 5 bases from V and 1 base from J, the junction contained 8 bases not matched to a gene. CDR1 is SEHNR and CDR2 is FQNEAQ in the germline V gene (reference sequence). This table comes from immunoSEQ multiplex PCR, and its TCRdb copy is limited to in-frame clones, with some not included. Found here are hundreds of thousands of clones, roughly 89% of them singletons; the top ten hold around 9.3%. Sample: PBMCs or T cells enriched from blood (not recorded which). The sequence derives from a young woman who had recovered from COVID-19. The chain has TRBV7-9 and TRBJ2-7; 7 bases line up with TRBD2. The CDR3: CASSLGTNPSYEQYF. DNA of the CDR3: TGTGCCAGCAGCCTGGGGACTAACCCATCCTACGAGCAGTACTTC.